This T cell receptor beta chain comes out of a study of control samples from healthy donors and cancer patients. This CDR3 spans 12 amino acids. Germline CDR1 reads LGHDT; CDR2 reads YNNKEL (reference sequence). The V gene lost 1 base and the J gene lost 11 bases, with 8 bases spanning the gap. Measured with immunoSEQ multiplex PCR; TCRdb has only the in-frame clones, and not every one. The sample records around 150,000 clones, less than 95% being singletons. The chain joins TRBV3-1 (or the pseudogene TRBV3-2) to TRBJ1-4; D uncertain. This sequence was found in a man aged 60 to 75 with colorectal cancer. The sample taken for sequencing was PBMCs. CDR3 sequence reads: CASSQAQDKLFF. CDR3 bases: TGTGCCAGCAGCCAAGCCCAGGACAAACTGTTTTTT.